The 2 T cell receptor beta chains below were found in one sample sequenced in a study of tumor-infiltrating lymphocytes in localized non-small cell lung cancer. The table came from immunoSEQ multiplex PCR; TCRdb's copy has only in-frame clones and leaves some out. The sample consists of some 13,000 clones, about 64% of them appearing once. The sequenced material came from uninvolved lung tissue not adjacent to the tumor. Source of these receptors: a human donor with non-small cell lung cancer.

The V gene is TRBV6-6, the J gene TRBJ2-1; D may be TRBD2 (6 bases). V lost 5 bases and J lost 3, with 14 bases in between. The CDR3 loop spans 15 amino acids. Germline V gene lookup returns CDR1 MNHNY and CDR2 SVGAGI (reference sequence). The CDR3 is CASSPGTELYNEQFF. DNA for the CDR3: TGTGCCAGCAGTCCCGGGACTGAACTCTACAATGAGCAGTTCTTC.

The chain links TRBV30 to TRBJ1-3, with D unresolved. This CDR3 has 11 residues. Germline lookup yields CDR1 GTSNPN and CDR2 SVGIG (reference sequence). Trimming cost V 3 bases and J 9 bases, with 9 bases left between them. In nucleotides, the CDR3 is TGTGCCTGGAGCCCCGAGGGCACCATATATTTT. Its translation is CAWSPEGTIYF.